These 20 T cell receptor beta chains originate from one sample sequenced in a study of cytomegalovirus exposure and HLA in healthy donors. A multiplex PCR was run with 60 Vbeta primers and 13 Jbeta primers. Some clones are missing from TCRdb's copy, which holds only in-frame ones; the method was immunoSEQ multiplex PCR. The repertoire includes over 150,000 clones, 75% of them detected once, and just under 3% sits in the top ten. The sequenced sample consisted of PBMCs. The receptor set was obtained from a male donor in good health and CMV-seronegative.

The V and J genes are TRBV5-1 and TRBJ1-6, with D tentatively TRBD1 (6 bases). There are 15 residues in the CDR3. Germline assignment: CDR1 SGHRS and CDR2 YFSETQ. Trimming removed 4 bases from V and 10 bases from J, with 18 bases in between. CDR3 sequence reads: CASSITGWEGSPLHF. DNA for the CDR3: TGCGCCAGCAGCATCACAGGGTGGGAGGGATCACCCCTCCACTTT.

The chain employs TRBV19 and TRBJ1-5; D not certain. Germline loops: CDR1 LNHDA, CDR2 SQIVND (reference sequence). V gave up 7 bases and J gave up 0 bases, with 10 bases separating them. CDR3 length: 14 residues. The CDR3 DNA reads TGTGCCAGTACCGGTCCGCGTAGCAATCAGCCCCAGCATTTT. Residues: CASTGPRSNQPQHF.

V gene TRBV28 combines with J gene TRBJ1-1; possibly TRBD1 for D (5 bases). V was trimmed by 6 bases and J by 3 bases, leaving 17 bases between them. CDR3 length: 15 residues. CDR1 is MDHEN, CDR2 SYDVKM, per germline. In DNA form, the CDR3 reads TGTGCCAGCAGCGTTTATGTGGGCAGGGACACTGAAGCTTTCTTT. Residues: CASSVYVGRDTEAFF.

The chain has TRBV9 and TRBJ1-2; D is perhaps TRBD1 (6 bases). V lost 3 bases, J lost 1 base, and 13 bases lay in between. The CDR3 is made up of 15 amino acids. Germline CDR1 reads SGDLS; CDR2 reads YYNGEE. Written as DNA, the CDR3 is TGTGCCAGCAGCGGGGGGCCCCCAAGTAACTATGGCTACACCTTC. Its protein product is CASSGGPPSNYGYTF.

This clone has just one count. The genes are TRBV7-7 and TRBJ2-2, with D maybe TRBD2 (6 bases). In germline, CDR1 is SSHAT, CDR2 FNYEAQ (reference sequence). There are 14 residues in the CDR3. Trimming pared 5 bases from V and 1 base from J, leaving 8 bases between. The CDR3 protein is CASSPGLNTGELFF. CDR3 DNA sequence: TGTGCCAGCAGCCCGGGACTGAACACCGGGGAGCTGTTTTTT.

The chain combines TRBV27 with TRBJ1-2; 9 bases fit TRBD1. V gave up 5 bases and J gave up 3 bases; unmatched junction bases: 4. This CDR3 region has 14 residues. Germline V gives CDR1 MNHEY, CDR2 SMNVEV (reference sequence). CDR3 sequence reads: CASSLRDRDYGYTF. In nucleotides, the CDR3 is TGTGCCAGCAGTCTTCGGGACAGGGACTATGGCTACACCTTC.

The chain links TRBV30 to TRBJ1-3; the match to TRBD1 covers 8 bases. This CDR3 region has 19 residues. The J segment lost 2 bases and the V segment lost 2 bases, leaving 17 bases of the junction unmatched. In germline, CDR1 is GTSNPN, CDR2 SVGIG (reference sequence). For the CDR3, the DNA is TGTGCCTGGAGTCGGTTTGAGGGGCAGGGGGCTCGAGCTGGAAACACCATATATTTT. It yields the protein CAWSRFEGQGARAGNTIYF.

V usage is TRBV28 and J usage is TRBJ2-7, with a tentative D call TRBD2 (5 bases). The CDR3 runs 14 residues. Between the trimmed V and J ends, which lost 2 bases and 6 bases, there was a span of 14 bases. CDR1 is MDHEN and CDR2 is SYDVKM in the germline V gene. CDR3 residues: CASSLEGFGLEQYF. CDR3 DNA: TGTGCCAGCAGTTTAGAGGGATTTGGGCTCGAGCAGTACTTC.

This chain links TRBV6-5 with TRBJ1-5; D not resolved. This CDR3 is built from 12 residues. Trimming left V 7 bases short and J 1 base short, with 5 bases between. Per the germline V gene, CDR1 is MNHEY and CDR2 is SVGAGI. The CDR3 nucleotides are TGTGCCAGCACCGGGAGCAATCAGCCCCAGCATTTT. Protein product: CASTGSNQPQHF.

The chain couples TRBV7-9 to TRBJ2-1; D is possibly TRBD1 (7 bases). V dropped 4 bases and J dropped 10 bases, with 23 bases sitting between them. The length of the CDR3 is 16 residues. Germline lookup yields CDR1 SEHNR and CDR2 FQNEAQ (reference sequence). CDR3 bases: TGTGCCAGCAGCTCCGCGGGGCCTCGGGACAGCGTCGAGCAGTTCTTC. Protein sequence: CASSSAGPRDSVEQFF.

The chain carries TRBV19 and TRBJ1-5, with D perhaps matching TRBD1 (5 bases). Germline V gene sequence: CDR1 LNHDA, CDR2 SQIVND (reference sequence). CDR3 length: 15 residues. The V and J ends lost 2 bases and 4 bases respectively, with 12 bases between them. The CDR3 DNA reads TGTGCCAGTAGTATATCCGGGGGGGAAAATCAGCCCCAGCATTTT. Protein: CASSISGGENQPQHF.

V and J are TRBV29-1 and TRBJ2-5; possibly TRBD2 for D (6 bases). The germline CDR1 and CDR2 sequences are SQVTM and ANQGSEA. The CDR3 consists of 12 residues. The V end was cut by 8 bases, the J end by 5 bases, with 15 bases between. The CDR3 sequence: CSFVGGDETQYF. The CDR3 DNA reads as TGCAGCTTCGTGGGCGGGGACGAGACCCAGTACTTC.

As regards this clone: This sample includes further DNA sequences coding for the same CDR3. V usage is TRBV28 and J usage is TRBJ2-1; weak D call: TRBD2 (5 bases). Trimming cost V 3 bases and J 3 bases, with 12 bases left between them. Germline CDR1 MDHEN, CDR2 SYDVKM. This CDR3 region has 15 residues. The CDR3 sequence is CASSFRGVLYNEQFF. The CDR3 DNA follows: TGTGCCAGCAGTTTCCGGGGTGTTCTCTACAATGAGCAGTTCTTC.

This clone was counted once. This sequence joins TRBV27 and TRBJ2-3; tentatively, D is TRBD2 (6 bases). The CDR3 length is 14 residues. Trimming pared 5 bases from V and 5 bases from J, leaving 14 bases between. Germline V gene data show CDR1 as MNHEY and CDR2 as SMNVEV (reference sequence). In nucleotides, the CDR3 is TGTGCCAGCAGTGTGACTAGTTTGTTAGATACGCAGTATTTT. This codes for CASSVTSLLDTQYF.

About this clone itself: This same CDR3 is encoded by further DNA sequences in the sample. J is TRBJ2-4 and V is TRBV6-5, with 7 bases lining up with TRBD1. CDR3 length: 16 amino acids. V was clipped by 0 bases and J by 0 bases; unmatched bases: 2. CDR1 is MNHEY, CDR2 SVGAGI, per germline. CDR3 residues: CASSYSQGLAKNIQYF. CDR3 bases: TGTGCCAGCAGTTACTCACAGGGGCTAGCCAAAAACATTCAGTACTTC.

This clone was counted a few times. The rearrangement links TRBV18 to TRBJ2-1; no clear D gene. Looked up from germline, CDR1 is KGHSH and CDR2 is LQKENI. The V gene lost 3 bases and the J gene lost 8 bases, with 5 bases spanning the gap. The CDR3 has 11 residues. Here the CDR3 reads CASSPNDEQFF. The DNA for the CDR3 is TGTGCCAGCTCACCTAATGATGAGCAGTTCTTC.

The chain uses TRBV4-1 and TRBJ1-5; possibly TRBD1 for D (6 bases). Trimming took 0 bases from V and 0 from J, leaving 15 bases between them. CDR3 size: 18 residues. Germline assignment: CDR1 MGHRA and CDR2 YSYEKL. The CDR3 region is CASSQDPQGNDSNQPQHF. DNA of the CDR3: TGCGCCAGCAGCCAAGACCCACAGGGAAACGATAGCAATCAGCCCCAGCATTTT.

Concerning this clone: At one of its ends the junction is not consistent with the germline gene, which may arise from a read error. Within the sample, other DNA sequences also encode this same CDR3. The chain uses TRBV6-1 and TRBJ2-3, with TRBD2 matching over 9 bases. CDR3 length: 16 amino acids. Germline CDR1 MNHNS, CDR2 SASEGT. CDR3 protein: CASSAYSGGTTDTQYF. The CDR3 DNA reads TGCGCCAGCAGTGCCTACAGCGGGGGGACCACAGATACGCAGTATTTT.

The chain is built from TRBV5-1 and TRBJ1-2, with D possibly matching TRBD1 (6 bases). The germline V gene has CDR1 SGHRS and CDR2 YFSETQ. CDR3 size: 12 residues. Trimming shortened V by 1 base and J by 6 bases, and 7 bases separated the two germline ends. The CDR3, as DNA: TGCGCCAGCAGCTTGTACAGGGATGGCTACACCTTC. Its translation is CASSLYRDGYTF.

This sequence joins TRBV6-4 and TRBJ2-3, with 7 nucleotides matching TRBD2. This CDR3 has 15 amino acids. Germline V gene data show CDR1 as MRHNA and CDR2 as SNTAGT. After removal of 1 base from V and 6 bases from J, the junction contained 7 bases not matched to a gene. The CDR3 reads CASSDFGGGMDTQYF. For the CDR3, the DNA is TGTGCCAGCAGTGACTTTGGCGGGGGTATGGATACGCAGTATTTT.